The present T cell receptor (beta chain) was sequenced within a study of OX40 agonist ivuxolimab in advanced cancers. Looking at the study overall: Ivuxolimab is a fully human IgG2 antibody that activates OX40 (CD134). Study-wide results and limits: CD8+ T cells were the subset that, on average, had more expanded clones than CD4+.

This CDR3 region has 14 residues. The germline gives CDR1 MDHEN, CDR2 SYDVKM. V lost 11 bases and J 2 bases, leaving 15 bases between the germline ends. This clone showed up just once. Its antigen is currently unknown. Here immunoSEQ multiplex PCR was the method, and the copy in TCRdb shows in-frame clones only, minus some. Of fewer than 65,000 clones in the sample, roughly 90% were seen once. This TCR was sampled from an adult with an advanced solid tumor such as melanoma, head and neck, liver or kidney cancer. The V and J genes are TRBV28 and TRBJ2-2, with D possibly TRBD2 on 6 matching bases. The sequences come from CD4+ or CD8+ T cells sorted from blood, collected in a trial of the OX40 agonist ivuxolimab. The CDR3: CAAMTRTNTGELFF. The CDR3 DNA reads as TGTGCCGCAATGACTAGAACAAACACCGGGGAGCTGTTTTTT.